A selection of T cell receptor beta chains follows, all from one sample in a study of CD8 T cells in ankylosing spondylitis. Using its own MiXCR run on the 5' RACE reads, TCRdb lists one record per CDR3 protein. The table includes 35,000 to 40,000 distinct CDR3 sequences, about 17% detected once. The sequenced sample was blood. The receptors were gathered from a male donor with ankylosing spondylitis or in good health (not recorded which). CDR3s include the opening cysteine and the closing phenylalanine or tryptophan. A D gene is named only where the DNA matches it firmly. For some rows the clone size is stated as once, few or many, or as a class when expanded; others skip it.

clone_size	d_call	v_call	j_call	cdr3_aa	cdr3_nt
few	TRBD2	TRBV7-9	TRBJ2-5	CASSGGGAETQYF	TGTGCCAGCAGCGGGGGGGGAGCGGAGACCCAGTACTTC
few	NA	TRBV12-3/TRBV12-4	TRBJ1-5	CASSLKAGRSQPQHF	TGTGCCAGCAGTCTTAAAGCAGGGAGAAGTCAGCCCCAGCATTTT
few	NA	TRBV6-4	TRBJ2-1	CASSVEGYMEQFF	TGTGCCAGCAGTGTAGAAGGGTACATGGAGCAGTTCTTC
NA	TRBD1	TRBV5-1	TRBJ1-6	CASSAGQGRSPLHF	TGCGCCAGCAGCGCTGGACAGGGGAGATCACCCCTCCACTTT
few	NA	TRBV5-1	TRBJ2-2	CASSSALSGLSGELFF	TGCGCCAGCAGCTCGGCGCTAAGCGGGTTGTCCGGGGAGCTGTTTTTT
many	TRBD2	TRBV12-3/TRBV12-4	TRBJ2-5	CASSPWTSGGVETQYF	TGTGCCAGCAGTCCCTGGACTAGCGGAGGGGTAGAGACCCAGTACTTC
few	NA	TRBV7-2	TRBJ1-5	CASSSGVAGHQPQHF	TGTGCCAGCAGCTCAGGGGTGGCAGGGCATCAGCCCCAGCATTTT
NA	NA	TRBV12-3/TRBV12-4	TRBJ1-1	CASSSTGLNTEAFF	TGTGCCAGCAGCTCAACAGGGTTGAACACTGAAGCTTTCTTT
once	NA	TRBV10-3	TRBJ2-1	CAISESIQGGMGEQFF	TGTGCCATCAGTGAGTCGATCCAGGGCGGGATGGGTGAGCAGTTCTTC
NA	NA	TRBV5-5	TRBJ2-4	CASSLSVTRGKNIQYF	TGTGCCAGCAGCTTGAGCGTAACACGGGGGAAAAACATTCAGTACTTC
few	NA	TRBV6-5	TRBJ2-3	CASSYRREGTDTQYF	TGTGCCAGCAGTTACCGCAGGGAGGGCACAGATACGCAGTATTTT
many	NA	TRBV4-3	TRBJ2-7	CASSQERASYEQYF	TGCGCCAGCAGCCAAGAGAGGGCCTCCTACGAGCAGTACTTC
few	TRBD2	TRBV5-1	TRBJ2-1	CASSLEPGGPNEQFF	TGCGCCAGCAGCTTGGAGCCGGGAGGGCCCAATGAGCAGTTCTTC
NA	TRBD1	TRBV12-3/TRBV12-4	TRBJ1-1	CASVRGQGPMNTEAFF	TGTGCCAGCGTCAGGGGACAGGGACCCATGAACACTGAAGCTTTCTTT
few	NA	TRBV6-5	TRBJ2-1	CASSYFPVPRRGNEQFF	TGTGCCAGCAGTTACTTCCCGGTCCCCCGGAGGGGTAATGAGCAGTTCTTC
NA	NA	TRBV20-1	TRBJ1-1	CSATREGVNTEAFF	TGCAGTGCTACCCGCGAGGGTGTGAACACTGAAGCTTTCTTT
few	TRBD1	TRBV20-1	TRBJ2-2	CSAISRGRTGELFF	TGCAGTGCTATATCGAGGGGGCGGACCGGGGAGCTGTTTTTT
many	TRBD1	TRBV5-1	TRBJ2-5	CASSSGTEETQYF	TGCGCCAGCAGCTCCGGGACAGAAGAGACCCAGTACTTC
few	NA	TRBV3-1	TRBJ2-4	CASSQEVAKNIQYF	TGTGCCAGCAGCCAAGAAGTAGCCAAAAACATTCAGTACTTC
few	NA	TRBV19	TRBJ2-7	CASSFPAPSYEQYF	TGTGCCAGTAGTTTCCCGGCCCCATCCTACGAGCAGTACTTC
few	NA	TRBV29-1	TRBJ2-1	CSVEEGGEQFF	TGCAGCGTTGAAGAAGGGGGTGAGCAGTTCTTC
NA	NA	TRBV29-1	TRBJ1-1	CSVEDWGLDEVNTEAFF	TGCAGCGTTGAAGATTGGGGTCTGGACGAGGTGAACACTGAAGCTTTCTTT
many	NA	TRBV28	TRBJ2-1	CASSPLRSQQFF	TGTGCCAGCAGTCCGCTGCGGTCACAGCAGTTCTTC
NA	NA	TRBV6-6	TRBJ2-5	CASNKQGSQETQYF	TGTGCCAGCAATAAACAGGGATCCCAAGAGACCCAGTACTTC
NA	TRBD2	TRBV12-3/TRBV12-4	TRBJ2-3	CASSPSGMTDTQYF	TGTGCCAGCAGCCCTAGCGGAATGACAGATACGCAGTATTTT
few	NA	TRBV28	TRBJ2-2	CASSNAGSLNTGELFF	TGTGCCAGCAGTAATGCGGGCAGTCTAAACACCGGGGAGCTGTTTTTT
few	NA	TRBV4-3	TRBJ2-1	CASSQEFAAYNEQFF	TGCGCCAGCAGCCAAGAATTTGCAGCATACAATGAGCAGTTCTTC
NA	NA	TRBV7-2	TRBJ1-1	CASSSPGAEAFF	TGTGCCAGCAGCTCCCCGGGGGCCGAGGCTTTCTTT
few	TRBD2	TRBV7-9	TRBJ2-1	CASSPPPTSGRYNEQFF	TGTGCCAGCAGCCCGCCCCCGACTAGCGGACGCTACAATGAGCAGTTCTTC
few	NA	TRBV2	TRBJ2-2	CASSVLGRNTGELFF	TGTGCCAGCAGTGTTTTGGGCAGGAACACCGGGGAGCTGTTTTTT
few	NA	TRBV27	TRBJ2-1	CASSFGGRNNEQFF	TGTGCCAGCAGTTTTGGAGGGCGGAACAATGAGCAGTTCTTC